The 30 T cell receptor beta chains below all came from one sample that was sequenced in a study of T cell responses to AZD1222 COVID-19 vaccine. The method was immunoSEQ multiplex PCR; TCRdb's version includes in-frame clones alone and lacks a portion of them. The repertoire holds 120,000 or so clones, with 80% to 90% as singletons. This material consisted of peripheral blood, taken on day 0 of AZD1222 vaccination. The receptors derive from an adult in good health.

The J gene is TRBJ1-4, the V gene TRBV25-1, with 7 positions matching TRBD1. Trimming cost V 4 bases and J 8 bases; bases outside gene matches: 10. Germline loops: CDR1 MGHDK, CDR2 SYGVNS. CDR3 size: 15 residues. CDR3 bases: TGTGCCAGCAGTGGAGGGGGACAGCTTTTAGAAAAACTGTTTTTT. It specifies CASSGGGQLLEKLFF. The variable domain in full, completed from reference TRBV25-1 and TRBJ1-4, reads EADIYQTPRYLVIGTGKKITLECSQTMGHDKMYWYQQDPGMELHLIHYSYGVNSTEKGDLSSESTVSRIRTEHFPLTLESARPSHTSQYLCASSGGGQLLEKLFFGSGTQLSVL.

In this sample, this clone turned up once. The V gene is TRBV5-4, the J gene TRBJ2-7; D not certain. Trimming pared 2 bases from V and 2 bases from J, leaving 14 bases between. Per germline, CDR1 SGHNT and CDR2 YYREEE (reference sequence). The length of the CDR3 is 15 residues. This chain's CDR3 is CASSFGPEPTYEQYF. CDR3 nucleotide sequence: TGTGCCAGCAGCTTTGGGCCCGAACCCACCTACGAGCAGTACTTC. Variable domain in full (rest from reference TRBV5-4 and TRBJ2-7): ETGVTQSPTHLIKTRGQQVTLRCSSQSGHNTVSWYQQALGQGPQFIFQYYREEENGRGNFPPRFSGLQFPNYSSELNVNALELDDSALYLCASSFGPEPTYEQYFGPGTRLTVT.

The chain links TRBV7-3 to TRBJ2-1, with 11 nucleotides matching TRBD2. This CDR3 region has 18 residues. In germline, CDR1 is SGHTA, CDR2 FQGTGA. Trimming removed 5 bases from V and 1 base from J; junction bases left unmatched: 10. The CDR3 DNA is TGTGCCAGCAGCACCCAACCGCTAGCGGGGGGATCCTACAATGAGCAGTTCTTC. Its translation: CASSTQPLAGGSYNEQFF.

This clone was seen a few times. The chain links TRBV27 to TRBJ2-5, with D perhaps matching TRBD1 (6 bases). Between the trimmed V and J ends, which lost 3 bases and 5 bases, there was a span of 16 bases. This CDR3 region has 15 residues. Germline CDR1 and CDR2: MNHEY and SMNVEV (reference sequence). In DNA, the CDR3 is TGTGCCAGCAGTTTCGAGAATCGCAGGGGTGAGACCCAGTACTTC. This encodes CASSFENRRGETQYF.

The table lists this clone with a few counts. V and J are TRBV9 and TRBJ2-6; 8 bases fit TRBD1. With V trimmed by 9 bases and J by 1 base, 12 bases remained unmatched. Germline V gives CDR1 SGDLS, CDR2 YYNGEE. The CDR3 is 17 residues long. The CDR3 is CAIIPGQGISGANVLTF. DNA for the CDR3: TGTGCCATAATACCCGGACAGGGCATTTCTGGGGCCAACGTCCTGACTTTC.

J is TRBJ1-2 and V is TRBV27; 10 nucleotides align to TRBD1. CDR1 is MNHEY and CDR2 is SMNVEV in the germline V gene (reference sequence). With 5 bases clipped from V and 8 bases from J, the junction kept 20 bases outside the gene matches. This CDR3 region has 18 residues. The CDR3, as DNA: TGTGCCAGCAGTCTGACAGGGGGCTCTACCCCCCGGTCGCGAGGCTACACCTTC. Translation gives CASSLTGGSTPRSRGYTF.

This clone was recorded only once. The chain links TRBV12-3 or TRBV12-4 to TRBJ1-1; D ambiguous. CDR3 length: 13 amino acids. V was clipped by 5 bases and J by 1 base, with 8 bases between them. CDR3 coding DNA: TGTGCCAGCAGTCGACTGGAGAACACTGAAGCTTTCTTT. Its protein product is CASSRLENTEAFF.

This sequence joins TRBV30 and TRBJ1-5, with D possibly matching TRBD1 (6 bases). The ends were cut back, 0 bases at V and 6 bases at J, with 15 bases in the middle. The CDR3 has 15 amino acids. Germline lookup yields CDR1 GTSNPN and CDR2 SVGIG (reference sequence). For the CDR3, the DNA is TGTGCCTGGAGTGTCTCGGCAGGGGCGGGTCAGCCCCAGCATTTT. The encoded protein is CAWSVSAGAGQPQHF.

The table lists this clone with a few counts. The rearrangement uses TRBV7-2 and TRBJ2-1; 11 bases align to TRBD2. The junction had 6 bases not matched to a gene; V was cut back by 2 bases and J by 9 bases. CDR1 is SGHTA and CDR2 is FQGNSA in the germline V gene. The CDR3 totals 15 residues. The CDR3 loop is CASSLTSGSDGEQFF. CDR3 nucleotide sequence: TGTGCCAGCAGCTTAACTAGCGGGAGTGACGGTGAGCAGTTCTTC. Looking up the rest from reference TRBV7-2 and TRBJ2-1 gives the full variable domain: GAGVSQSPSNKVTEKGKDVELRCDPISGHTALYWYRQSLGQGLEFLIYFQGNSAPDKSGLPSDRFSAERTGGSVSTLTIQRTQQEDSAVYLCASSLTSGSDGEQFFGPGTRLTVL.

The rearrangement uses TRBV13 and TRBJ2-7, with a weak D call TRBD2 (6 bases). V lost 4 bases to trimming and J lost 6 bases, with 13 bases between them. This CDR3 spans 13 amino acids. Germline V gene data show CDR1 as PRHDT and CDR2 as FYEKMQ (reference sequence). CDR3 residues: CASSYGTPAEQYF. CDR3 DNA sequence: TGTGCCAGCAGCTACGGGACTCCCGCCGAGCAGTACTTC.

This chain uses TRBV11-2 with TRBJ1-2; D not resolved. The germline V gene encodes CDR1 SGHAT and CDR2 FQNNGV. The V gene lost 2 bases and the J gene lost 8 bases, with 12 bases spanning the gap. There are 13 residues in the CDR3. The CDR3 coding sequence is TGTGCCAGCAGCTTAAGCCGATTGGGCGGCTACACCTTC. Protein product: CASSLSRLGGYTF. Using reference TRBV11-2 and TRBJ1-2 for the parts outside the CDR3, the full variable domain is EAGVAQSPRYKIIEKRQSVAFWCNPISGHATLYWYQQILGQGPKLLIQFQNNGVVDDSQLPKDRFSAERLKGVDSTLKIQPAKLEDSAVYLCASSLSRLGGYTFGSGTRLTVV.

This clone was seen more than once but under ten times. The genes are TRBV28 and TRBJ2-7; D gene uncertain. The CDR3 has 13 residues. V was shortened by 4 bases and J by 3 bases, with 10 bases between the two germline ends. CDR1 and CDR2 (germline): MDHEN, SYDVKM. The CDR3 is CASSSSPVYEQYF. CDR3 coding DNA: TGTGCCAGCAGTTCGAGTCCGGTCTACGAGCAGTACTTC.

V gene TRBV11-3 combines with J gene TRBJ1-4, with a possible D match to TRBD1 (5 bases). Germline V gene lookup returns CDR1 SGHNT and CDR2 YENEEA. CDR3 length: 17 residues. The V end was cut by 5 bases, the J end by 8 bases, with 24 bases between. The CDR3 DNA sequence: TGTGCCAGCAGCAAGAGTGCCGGTGGGACTGGGGACGAAAAACTGTTTTTT. This codes for CASSKSAGGTGDEKLFF.

CDR3 nucleotides: TGTGCCAGCAGTTACCGACAGACAGGGACGTTGAGGGAGCTGTTTTTT. This translates into CASSYRQTGTLRELFF. The chain combines TRBV6-5 with TRBJ2-2; 7 nucleotides align to TRBD1. The germline V gene has CDR1 MNHEY and CDR2 SVGAGI. Trimming cost V 2 bases and J 9 bases; bases outside gene matches: 12. The CDR3 length is 16 residues.

The chain uses TRBV7-2 and TRBJ2-1; no clear D gene. The CDR3 spans 13 residues. In germline, CDR1 is SGHTA, CDR2 FQGNSA. V lost 1 base and J lost 4, with 5 bases in between. The CDR3: CASSLVQYNEQFF. The CDR3 coding sequence is TGTGCCAGCAGCTTAGTACAGTACAATGAGCAGTTCTTC.

The V call is TRBV3-1 (or the pseudogene TRBV3-2), the J call TRBJ2-5; possible D gene TRBD1, 5 bases. V dropped 4 bases and J dropped 11 bases, with 14 bases sitting between them. The CDR3 is 12 residues long. CDR1 and CDR2 (germline): LGHDT, YNNKEL (reference sequence). The CDR3 loop reads CASSPVGRKQYF. The CDR3 coding sequence is TGTGCCAGCAGCCCCGTGGGGCGTAAGCAGTACTTC.

The gene calls are TRBV3-1 (or the pseudogene TRBV3-2) and TRBJ2-5; perhaps TRBD2 as D (6 bases). The CDR3 spans 17 residues. Germline assignment: CDR1 LGHDT and CDR2 YNNKEL (reference sequence). Deletions cut 0 bases from V and 2 bases from J, with 16 bases between. CDR3 residues: CASSQEAEEGAQETQYF. As DNA, the CDR3 is TGTGCCAGCAGCCAAGAAGCCGAGGAGGGAGCTCAAGAGACCCAGTACTTC.

CDR3 nucleotides: TGTGCCAGCAGTGGAGGACAGGGGAATTTGGCAGATACGCAGTATTTT. Translation: CASSGGQGNLADTQYF. This chain connects TRBV6-1 to TRBJ2-3; 9 bases match TRBD1. Germline V lookup: CDR1 MNHNS, CDR2 SASEGT. V was clipped by 4 bases and J by 4 bases; unmatched bases: 9. The CDR3 loop spans 16 amino acids.

The gene calls are TRBV6-2 or TRBV6-3 and TRBJ1-5; D is possibly TRBD1 (5 bases). CDR1 and CDR2 from the germline V gene are MNHEY and SVGEGT. The CDR3 has 15 amino acids. The V end lost 0 bases, the J end lost 5 bases, and 11 bases lay between the germline ends. CDR3 nucleotides: TGTGCCAGCAGTTACTCGGGGGGTCGTGATCAGCCCCAGCATTTT. This translates into CASSYSGGRDQPQHF.

The V gene is TRBV20-1, the J gene TRBJ2-7; D call uncertain. Germline V CDR1 and CDR2: DFQATT, SNEGSKA (reference sequence). The V and J ends lost 3 bases and 5 bases respectively, with 8 bases between them. CDR3 length equals 11 residues. As DNA, the CDR3 is TGCAGTGCTAGTTTTGCGAACGAGCAGTACTTC. It yields the protein CSASFANEQYF.

The genes are TRBV11-2 and TRBJ2-1, with 14 bases matching TRBD2. J gave up 6 bases and V 5 bases, and 0 bases lay outside the gene matches. The CDR3 is 14 amino acids. Germline V CDR1 and CDR2: SGHAT, FQNNGV. CDR3 nucleotides: TGTGCCAGCAGCGGGACTAGCGGGAGCAATGAGCAGTTCTTC. Residues: CASSGTSGSNEQFF.

This clone was seen once. The chain recombines TRBV7-9 with TRBJ1-1, with D perhaps TRBD1 (5 bases). Germline CDR1 reads SEHNR; CDR2 reads FQNEAQ (reference sequence). The length of the CDR3 is 14 residues. CDR3 region: CAGELTGHGTEAFF. DNA of the CDR3: TGTGCAGGGGAGTTGACGGGCCATGGCACTGAAGCTTTCTTT.

The CDR3 protein is CASSSSSYEQYF. In DNA, the CDR3 is TGTGCCAGCAGTTCTAGCTCCTACGAGCAGTACTTC. The gene calls are TRBV6-6 and TRBJ2-7; D is unresolved. The CDR3 contains 12 residues. V dropped 4 bases and J dropped 0 bases, with 4 bases sitting between them. Germline lookup yields CDR1 MNHNY and CDR2 SVGAGI (reference sequence).

The chain uses TRBV7-2 and TRBJ2-7; 7 bases line up with TRBD1. The germline CDR1 and CDR2 sequences are SGHTA and FQGNSA. CDR3 size: 15 residues. V lost 6 bases and J lost 1; bases outside the gene matches: 9. The CDR3 DNA sequence: TGTGCCAGCAGAGAGGCGACAGGGCCGTCCTACGAGCAGTACTTC. Amino acid sequence: CASREATGPSYEQYF.

This chain connects TRBV3-1 (or the pseudogene TRBV3-2) to TRBJ2-7; D is uncertain. CDR1 LGHDT and CDR2 YNNKEL come from the germline V gene (reference sequence). There are 13 residues in the CDR3. The V end was cut by 0 bases, the J end by 3 bases, with 6 bases between. The CDR3 nucleotides are TGTGCCAGCAGCCAAGAGAGTCTCTACGAGCAGTACTTC. Residues: CASSQESLYEQYF.

The chain carries TRBV9 and TRBJ2-1; 7 positions agree with TRBD2. The CDR3 has 17 amino acids. V lost 0 bases and J lost 0; bases outside the gene matches: 6. CDR1 and CDR2 (germline): SGDLS, YYNGEE. The chain's CDR3 is CASSVDGGGSSYNEQFF. DNA for the CDR3: TGTGCCAGCAGCGTAGACGGCGGGGGAAGCTCCTACAATGAGCAGTTCTTC.

The J gene is TRBJ2-7, the V gene TRBV7-8; the match to TRBD1 covers 7 bases. This CDR3 contains 14 residues. The J segment lost 3 bases and the V segment lost 5 bases, leaving 7 bases of the junction unmatched. From germline, CDR1 is SGHVS and CDR2 FQNEAQ. CDR3 in DNA: TGTGCCAGCAGCCTCAACAGGGGCGGCTACGAGCAGTACTTC. It codes for CASSLNRGGYEQYF.

The chain is built from TRBV5-4 and TRBJ1-1, with 8 bases that match TRBD1. After removal of 4 bases from V and 10 bases from J, the junction contained 12 bases not matched to a gene. CDR3 size: 14 residues. Germline assignment: CDR1 SGHNT and CDR2 YYREEE (reference sequence). The CDR3 DNA sequence: TGTGCCAGCAGCCCCGACAGGGGAAGGCCCGGAGCTTTCTTT. Protein product: CASSPDRGRPGAFF.

V gene TRBV7-9 combines with J gene TRBJ2-7, with 13 positions matching TRBD2. The CDR3 length is 15 residues. Germline trimming cut 6 bases from V and 5 bases from J; bases unmatched to any gene: 7. Germline V gene sequence: CDR1 SEHNR, CDR2 FQNEAQ (reference sequence). The CDR3 here is CASRPGLAGKNEQYF. The CDR3, as DNA: TGTGCCAGCAGACCGGGACTAGCGGGAAAGAACGAGCAGTACTTC.

This sequence joins TRBV5-1 and TRBJ2-1, with 10 nucleotides matching TRBD2. CDR3 size: 15 residues. Germline assignment: CDR1 SGHRS and CDR2 YFSETQ. The V segment lost 3 bases and the J segment 5 bases; nucleotides outside the gene matches: 5. The CDR3 loop is CASSSGLAENNEQFF. The CDR3 DNA reads TGCGCCAGCAGCTCCGGACTAGCGGAGAACAATGAGCAGTTCTTC.